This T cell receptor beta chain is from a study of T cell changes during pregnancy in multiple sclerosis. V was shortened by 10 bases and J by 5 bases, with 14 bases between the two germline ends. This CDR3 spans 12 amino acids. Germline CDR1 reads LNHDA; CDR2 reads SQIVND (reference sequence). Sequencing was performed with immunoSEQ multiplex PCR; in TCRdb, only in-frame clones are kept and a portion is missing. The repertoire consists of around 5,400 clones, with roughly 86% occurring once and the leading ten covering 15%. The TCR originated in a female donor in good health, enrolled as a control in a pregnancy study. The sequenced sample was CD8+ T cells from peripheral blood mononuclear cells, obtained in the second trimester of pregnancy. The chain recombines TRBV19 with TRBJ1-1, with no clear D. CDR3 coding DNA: TGTGCCACTATCCACGGGTTGACTGAAGCTTTCTTT. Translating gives CATIHGLTEAFF.